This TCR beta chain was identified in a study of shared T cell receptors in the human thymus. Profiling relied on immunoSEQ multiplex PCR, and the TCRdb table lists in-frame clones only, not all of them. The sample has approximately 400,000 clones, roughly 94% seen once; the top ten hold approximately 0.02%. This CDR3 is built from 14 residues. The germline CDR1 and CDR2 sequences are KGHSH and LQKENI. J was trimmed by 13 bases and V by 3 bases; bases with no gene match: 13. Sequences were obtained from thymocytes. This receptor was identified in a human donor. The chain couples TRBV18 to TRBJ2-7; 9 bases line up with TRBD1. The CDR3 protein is CASSPTSFDRGTYF. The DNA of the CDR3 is TGTGCCAGCTCACCTACTAGCTTCGACAGGGGGACTTACTTC. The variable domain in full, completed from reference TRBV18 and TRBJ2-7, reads NAGVMQNPRHLVRRRGQEARLRCSPMKGHSHVYWYRQLPEEGLKFMVYLQKENIIDESGMPKERFSAEFPKEGPSILRIQQVVRGDSAAYFCASSPTSFDRGTYFGPGTRLTVT.